This T cell receptor (beta chain) came from a study of cytomegalovirus exposure and HLA in healthy donors. General study findings and limits: Immune exposure data for these donors was limited to CMV serostatus. The study listed some 160 cytomegalovirus-associated TCR beta chains. Analyzed later, association rates of TCRs varied across HLA loci, with DRB1 most and HLA-C fewest.

This clone was observed a few times. The antigen remains unidentified. The germline V gene has CDR1 SGDLS and CDR2 YYNGEE. V shed 10 bases and J shed 8 bases, with 9 bases lying between them. The CDR3 covers 9 residues. With 60 Vbeta and 13 Jbeta primers, the PCR was carried out. The repertoire was sequenced with immunoSEQ multiplex PCR; TCRdb's copy has only in-frame clones and lacks some. The sample holds approximately 270,000 clones; over 70% are singletons and the top ten take about 0.3%. Sequencing was done on a sample of PBMCs. This TCR came from a girl between 2 and 10 years old in good health and CMV-seronegative. The chain joins TRBV9 to TRBJ1-2; D ambiguous. This CDR3 is CASGSGYTF. The CDR3 nucleotides read TGTGCCTCCGGGTCGGGCTACACCTTC.